A single sample is the source of the 5 T cell receptor beta chains below, sequenced in a study of early T cells in non-severe SARS-CoV-2 infection. TCRdb independently ran MiXCR on the 5' RACE reads; one entry per CDR3 protein. The repertoire includes fewer than 30,000 distinct CDR3 sequences, less than 6.5% of them detected once, and roughly 4.4% sits in the top ten. Sequencing was performed on whole blood. The receptors here all came from an adult who was a healthcare worker with PCR-confirmed SARS-CoV-2 infection or an uninfected control (not recorded which).

This clonotype was counted many times. The chain uses TRBV6-5 and TRBJ1-4; D ambiguous. This CDR3 is built from 16 residues. Germline assignment: CDR1 MNHEY and CDR2 SVGAGI. Trimming pared 2 bases from V and 4 bases from J, leaving 14 bases between. The CDR3: CASSYGQRAVNEKLFF. The CDR3 region has the DNA TGTGCCAGCAGTTACGGGCAGCGAGCTGTTAATGAAAAACTGTTTTTT.

This clonotype was picked up many times. The chain combines TRBV14 with TRBJ2-2; no firm D call. Per the germline V gene, CDR1 is SGHDN and CDR2 is FVKESK. This CDR3 spans 14 amino acids. V lost 0 bases to trimming and J lost 1 base, with 3 bases between them. CDR3 amino acids: CASSQDWNTGELFF. Written as DNA, the CDR3 is TGTGCCAGCAGCCAAGACTGGAACACCGGGGAGCTGTTTTTT. Filled out from reference TRBV14 and TRBJ2-2, the complete variable domain reads EAGVTQFPSHSVIEKGQTVTLRCDPISGHDNLYWYRRVMGKEIKFLLHFVKESKQDESGMPNNRFLAERTGGTYSTLKVQPAELEDSGVYFCASSQDWNTGELFFGEGSRLTVL.

This clonotype was picked up many times. This sequence joins TRBV6-2 or TRBV6-3 and TRBJ2-5, with no clear D. Trimming removed 0 bases at V and 5 bases at J, with 10 bases between. This CDR3 comprises 14 residues. Germline V CDR1 and CDR2: MNHEY, SVGEGT. Written as DNA, the CDR3 is TGTGCCAGCAGTTACTCGCCGCTACAGGAGACCCAGTACTTC. Translating it yields CASSYSPLQETQYF.

V and J are TRBV27 and TRBJ2-1; 9 bases map to TRBD2. The CDR3 consists of 14 residues. The germline V gene encodes CDR1 MNHEY and CDR2 SMNVEV (reference sequence). The V segment lost 2 bases and the J segment 7 bases; nucleotides outside the gene matches: 3. The CDR3 DNA is TGTGCCAGCAGTTTAGGGACTAGCAGAAATGAGCAGTTCTTC. It encodes CASSLGTSRNEQFF.

CDR3 DNA: TGTGCCAGCAGCCCACAGGGAGGCACTGAAGCTTTCTTT. As protein: CASSPQGGTEAFF. This chain joins TRBV7-9 and TRBJ1-1; tentative D call: TRBD1 (6 bases). CDR3 length: 13 residues. Per germline, CDR1 SEHNR and CDR2 FQNEAQ (reference sequence). Trimming cost V 5 bases and J 4 bases, with 11 bases left between them.